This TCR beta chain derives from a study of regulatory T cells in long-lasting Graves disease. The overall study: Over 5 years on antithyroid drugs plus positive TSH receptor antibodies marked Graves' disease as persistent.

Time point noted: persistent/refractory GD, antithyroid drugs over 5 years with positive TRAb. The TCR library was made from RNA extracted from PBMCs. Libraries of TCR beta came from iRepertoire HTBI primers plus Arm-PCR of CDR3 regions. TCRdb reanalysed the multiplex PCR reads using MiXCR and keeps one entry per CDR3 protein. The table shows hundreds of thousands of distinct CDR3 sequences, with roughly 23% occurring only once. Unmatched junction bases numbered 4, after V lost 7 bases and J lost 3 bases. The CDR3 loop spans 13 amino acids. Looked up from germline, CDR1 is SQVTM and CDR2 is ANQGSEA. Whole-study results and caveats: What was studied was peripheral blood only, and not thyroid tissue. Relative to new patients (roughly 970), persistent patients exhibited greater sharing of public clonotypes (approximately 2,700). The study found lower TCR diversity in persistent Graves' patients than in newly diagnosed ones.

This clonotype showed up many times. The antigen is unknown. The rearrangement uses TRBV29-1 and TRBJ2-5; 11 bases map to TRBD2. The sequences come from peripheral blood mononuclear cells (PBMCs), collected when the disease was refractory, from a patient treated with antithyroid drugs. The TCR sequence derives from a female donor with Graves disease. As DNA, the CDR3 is TGCAGCGGCACGGGACTAGCGGAAGAGACCCAGTACTTC. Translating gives CSGTGLAEETQYF. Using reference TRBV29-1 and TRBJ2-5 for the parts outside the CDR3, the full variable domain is SAVISQKPSRDICQRGTSLTIQCQVDSQVTMMFWYRQQPGQSLTLIATANQGSEATYESGFVIDKFPISRPNLTFSTLTVSNMSPEDSSIYLCSGTGLAEETQYFGPGTRLLVL.